The sequence of this T cell receptor beta chain was determined in a study of shared clonotypes between healthy human individuals. Several immunoSEQ 96-well plates shared each subset's DNA, each plate a replicate. Generated by immunoSEQ multiplex PCR, the TCRdb table keeps only in-frame clones and is missing some. Of about 1.9 million clones detected, over 85% appear once; the ten largest clones hold around 1.8%. Naive-designated CD8 cells lacked CD45RO, were positively enriched for CCR7, and omitted terminally differentiated effector memory CD45RA+ cells. Trimming stripped 4 bases from V and 6 bases from J, with 7 bases between. CDR1 is SGDLS, CDR2 YYNGEE, per germline. The CDR3 is made up of 12 amino acids. As regards this clone: Other DNA sequences from this sample encode an identical CDR3 as well.

The specimen was naive CD8+ T cells from PBMCs. This receptor was obtained from a man aged 18 to 30 in good health. Some clones in this sample may be carry-over from other donors' samples. The chain uses TRBV9 and TRBJ2-2; unclear D gene. CDR3 sequence (DNA): TGTGCCAGCAGCCCTGCCCCCGGGGAGCTGTTTTTT. It encodes CASSPAPGELFF.